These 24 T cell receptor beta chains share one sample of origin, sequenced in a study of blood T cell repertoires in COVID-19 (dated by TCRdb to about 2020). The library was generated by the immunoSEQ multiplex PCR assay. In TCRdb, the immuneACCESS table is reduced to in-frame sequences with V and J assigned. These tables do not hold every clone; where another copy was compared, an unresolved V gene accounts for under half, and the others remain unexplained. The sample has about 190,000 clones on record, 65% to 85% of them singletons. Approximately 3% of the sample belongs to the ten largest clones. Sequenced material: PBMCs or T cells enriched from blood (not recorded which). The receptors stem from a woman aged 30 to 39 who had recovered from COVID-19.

The chain's CDR3 is CASRKKQGLDTEAFF. The CDR3 DNA reads TGCGCCAGCAGAAAAAAACAGGGTTTGGACACTGAAGCTTTCTTT. The chain uses TRBV5-1 and TRBJ1-1; tentatively, D is TRBD1 (6 bases). The V gene's germline CDR1 is SGHRS and CDR2 YFSETQ. The CDR3 runs 15 residues. Trimming pared 5 bases from V and 3 bases from J, leaving 17 bases between.

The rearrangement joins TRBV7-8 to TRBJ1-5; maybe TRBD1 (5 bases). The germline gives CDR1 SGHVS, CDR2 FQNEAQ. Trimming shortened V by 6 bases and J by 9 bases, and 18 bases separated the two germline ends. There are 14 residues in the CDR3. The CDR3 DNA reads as TGTGCCAGCAGGCGGGACCTCCTCAATGGGCCCCAGCATTTT. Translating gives CASRRDLLNGPQHF.

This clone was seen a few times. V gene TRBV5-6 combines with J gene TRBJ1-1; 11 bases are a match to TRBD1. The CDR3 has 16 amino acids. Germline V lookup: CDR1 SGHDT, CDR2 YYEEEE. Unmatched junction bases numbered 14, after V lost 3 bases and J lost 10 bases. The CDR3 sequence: CASSSKAGTGGTRAFF. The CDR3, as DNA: TGTGCCAGCAGCTCCAAAGCCGGGACAGGGGGTACTCGAGCTTTCTTT.

The CDR3 DNA is TGTGCCAGCAGCCGCCGGGACAGGGGTTTAGAGACCCAGTACTTC. Its protein is CASSRRDRGLETQYF. The V gene is TRBV7-9, the J gene TRBJ2-5; 10 positions match TRBD1. With 5 bases clipped from V and 4 bases from J, the junction kept 7 bases outside the gene matches. CDR3 size: 15 residues. Germline V gives CDR1 SEHNR, CDR2 FQNEAQ (reference sequence).

The CDR3 DNA reads as TGCGCCAGCAGCTCGTATCAGGGGAAGTCAGGACTCTACGAGCAGTACGTC. Translated, it gives CASSSYQGKSGLYEQYV. J is TRBJ2-7 and V is TRBV4-1; the D gene is possibly TRBD1 (6 bases). Trimming left V 5 bases short and J 3 bases short, with 23 bases between. The germline CDR1 and CDR2 sequences are MGHRA and YSYEKL. The CDR3 consists of 17 residues.

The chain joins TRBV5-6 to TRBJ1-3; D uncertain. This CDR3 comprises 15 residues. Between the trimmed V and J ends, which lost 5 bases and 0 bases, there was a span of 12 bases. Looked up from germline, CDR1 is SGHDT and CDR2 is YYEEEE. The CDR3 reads CASRSIGGSGNTIYF. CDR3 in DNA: TGTGCCAGCAGGTCTATCGGCGGCTCTGGAAACACCATATATTTT.

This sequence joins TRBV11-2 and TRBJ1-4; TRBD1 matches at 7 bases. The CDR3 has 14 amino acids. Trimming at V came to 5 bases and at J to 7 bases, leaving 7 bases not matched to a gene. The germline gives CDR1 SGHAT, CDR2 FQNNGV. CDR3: CASSPTGIGEKLFF. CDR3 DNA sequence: TGTGCCAGCAGCCCGACAGGGATAGGTGAAAAACTGTTTTTT.

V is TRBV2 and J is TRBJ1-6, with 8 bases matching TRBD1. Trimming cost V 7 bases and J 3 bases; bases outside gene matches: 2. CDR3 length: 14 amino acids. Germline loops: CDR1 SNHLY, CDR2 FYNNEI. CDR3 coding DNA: TGTGCCAGCACAGGGGGCGTCTATAATTCACCCCTCCACTTT. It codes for CASTGGVYNSPLHF.

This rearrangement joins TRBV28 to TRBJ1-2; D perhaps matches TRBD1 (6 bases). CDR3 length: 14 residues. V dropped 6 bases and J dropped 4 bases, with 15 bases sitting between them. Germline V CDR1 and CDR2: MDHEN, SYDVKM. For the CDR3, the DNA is TGTGCCAGCAGAGAGACAGGACTGTTCTATGGCTACACCTTC. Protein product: CASRETGLFYGYTF.

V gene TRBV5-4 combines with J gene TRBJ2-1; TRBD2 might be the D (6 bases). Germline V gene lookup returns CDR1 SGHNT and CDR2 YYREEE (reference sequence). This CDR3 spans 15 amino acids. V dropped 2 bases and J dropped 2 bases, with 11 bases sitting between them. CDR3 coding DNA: TGTGCCAGCAGCTTCTTCGGGGGTACCTACAATGAGCAGTTCTTC. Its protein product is CASSFFGGTYNEQFF.

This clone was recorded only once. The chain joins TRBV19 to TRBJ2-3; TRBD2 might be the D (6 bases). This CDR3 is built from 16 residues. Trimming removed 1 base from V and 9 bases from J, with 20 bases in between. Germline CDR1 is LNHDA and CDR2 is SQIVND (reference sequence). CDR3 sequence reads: CASSIAWGTSSETQYF. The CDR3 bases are TGTGCCAGTAGTATAGCTTGGGGCACTAGCTCGGAAACGCAGTATTTT.

The CDR3 sequence: CASTPGGREAYEQFF. The DNA of the CDR3 is TGCGCCAGCACCCCAGGGGGGCGGGAGGCATATGAGCAGTTCTTC. The V and J genes are TRBV5-1 and TRBJ2-1; D is perhaps TRBD2 (8 bases). The CDR3 runs to 15 residues. Germline V lookup: CDR1 SGHRS, CDR2 YFSETQ. The V end lost 6 bases, the J end lost 8 bases, and 21 bases lay between the germline ends.

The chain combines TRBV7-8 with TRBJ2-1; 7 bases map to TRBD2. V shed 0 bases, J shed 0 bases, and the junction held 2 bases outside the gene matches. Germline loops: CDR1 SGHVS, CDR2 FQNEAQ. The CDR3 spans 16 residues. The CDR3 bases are TGTGCCAGCAGCTTAGCGCGGGGGAACTCCTACAATGAGCAGTTCTTC. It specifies CASSLARGNSYNEQFF.

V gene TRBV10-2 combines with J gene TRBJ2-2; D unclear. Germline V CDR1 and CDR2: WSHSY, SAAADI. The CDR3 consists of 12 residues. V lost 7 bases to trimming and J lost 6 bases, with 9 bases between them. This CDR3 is CASNVVSGELFF. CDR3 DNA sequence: TGCGCCAGCAATGTAGTCTCCGGGGAGCTGTTTTTT.

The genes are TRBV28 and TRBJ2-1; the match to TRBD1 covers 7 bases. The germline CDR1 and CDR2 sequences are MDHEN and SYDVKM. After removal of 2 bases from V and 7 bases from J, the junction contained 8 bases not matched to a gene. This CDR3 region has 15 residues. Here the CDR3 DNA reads TGTGCCAGCAGTTTAGACGGAAAGGGGGCAAATGAGCAGTTCTTC. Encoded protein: CASSLDGKGANEQFF.

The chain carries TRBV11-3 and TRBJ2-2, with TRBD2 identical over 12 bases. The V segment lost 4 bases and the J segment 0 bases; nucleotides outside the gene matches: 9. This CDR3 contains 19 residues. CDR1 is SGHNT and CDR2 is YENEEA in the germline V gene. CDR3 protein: CASSSSTSGGNSNTGELFF. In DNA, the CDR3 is TGTGCCAGCAGCTCCTCCACTAGCGGGGGGAATTCGAACACCGGGGAGCTGTTTTTT.

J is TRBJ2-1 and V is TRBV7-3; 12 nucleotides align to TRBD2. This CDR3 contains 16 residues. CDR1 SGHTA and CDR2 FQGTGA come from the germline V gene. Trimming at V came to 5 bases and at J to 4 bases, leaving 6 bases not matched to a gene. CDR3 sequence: CASSPGLAGTYNEQFF. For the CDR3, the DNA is TGTGCCAGCAGCCCTGGACTAGCGGGAACATACAATGAGCAGTTCTTC.

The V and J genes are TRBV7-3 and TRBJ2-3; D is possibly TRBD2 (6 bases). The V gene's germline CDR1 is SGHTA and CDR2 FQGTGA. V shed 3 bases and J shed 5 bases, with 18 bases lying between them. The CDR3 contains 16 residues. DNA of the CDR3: TGTGCCAGCAGCTTCTCCGGGACTGGAACAAGAGATACGCAGTATTTT. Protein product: CASSFSGTGTRDTQYF.

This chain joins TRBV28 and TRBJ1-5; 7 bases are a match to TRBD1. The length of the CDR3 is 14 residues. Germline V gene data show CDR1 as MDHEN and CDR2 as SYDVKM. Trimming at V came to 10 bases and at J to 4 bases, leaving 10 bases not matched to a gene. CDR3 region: CATERGPRNQPQHF. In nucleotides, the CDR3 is TGTGCCACGGAGAGGGGGCCACGGAATCAGCCCCAGCATTTT.

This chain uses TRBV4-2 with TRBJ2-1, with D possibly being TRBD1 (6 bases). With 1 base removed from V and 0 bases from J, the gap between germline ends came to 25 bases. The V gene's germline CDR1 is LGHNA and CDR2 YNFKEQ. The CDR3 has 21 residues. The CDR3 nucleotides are TGTGCCAGCAGCCAAGCCCCTAGTGGGGGCGTGGTGAAGAGCTCCTACAATGAGCAGTTCTTC. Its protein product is CASSQAPSGGVVKSSYNEQFF.

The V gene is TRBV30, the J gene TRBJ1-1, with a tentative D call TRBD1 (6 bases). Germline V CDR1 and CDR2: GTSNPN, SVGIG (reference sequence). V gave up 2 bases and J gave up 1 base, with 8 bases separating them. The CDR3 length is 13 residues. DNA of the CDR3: TGTGCCTGGAGTCCGACAGGGAACACTGAAGCTTTCTTT. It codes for CAWSPTGNTEAFF. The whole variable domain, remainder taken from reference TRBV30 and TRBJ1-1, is SQTIHQWPATLVQPVGSPLSLECTVEGTSNPNLYWYRQAAGRGLQLLFYSVGIGQISSEVPQNLSASRPQDRQFILSSKKLLLSDSGFYLCAWSPTGNTEAFFGQGTRLTVV.

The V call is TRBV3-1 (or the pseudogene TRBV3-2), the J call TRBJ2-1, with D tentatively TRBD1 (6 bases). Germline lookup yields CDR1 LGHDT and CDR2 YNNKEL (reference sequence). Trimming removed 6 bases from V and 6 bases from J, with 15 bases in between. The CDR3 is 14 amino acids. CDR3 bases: TGTGCCAGCAGAGCAGGGGTTCAGGGCAATGAGCAGTTCTTC. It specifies CASRAGVQGNEQFF.

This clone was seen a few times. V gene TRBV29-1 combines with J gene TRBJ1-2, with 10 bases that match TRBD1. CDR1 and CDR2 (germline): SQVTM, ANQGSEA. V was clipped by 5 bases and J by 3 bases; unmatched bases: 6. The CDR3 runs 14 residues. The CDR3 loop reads CSVPTGTGDYGYTF. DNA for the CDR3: TGCAGCGTTCCTACCGGGACAGGGGACTATGGCTACACCTTC.

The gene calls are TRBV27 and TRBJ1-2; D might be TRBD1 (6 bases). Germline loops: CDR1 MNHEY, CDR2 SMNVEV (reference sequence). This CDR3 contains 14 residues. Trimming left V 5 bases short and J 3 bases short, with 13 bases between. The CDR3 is CASSTGRGYYGYTF. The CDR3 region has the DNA TGTGCCAGCAGTACCGGCAGGGGTTACTATGGCTACACCTTC.